This TCR beta chain was obtained from a study of cytomegalovirus exposure and HLA in healthy donors. PCR primers comprised 60 Vbeta and 13 Jbeta primers. Method: immunoSEQ multiplex PCR; TCRdb's copy keeps in-frame clones and lacks some. The sample carries some 130,000 clones, roughly 68% recorded once. This CDR3 has 20 amino acids. Trimming took 3 bases from V and 3 from J, leaving 27 bases between them. Per the germline V gene, CDR1 is SSHAT and CDR2 is FNYEAQ (reference sequence). Sequencing was carried out using PBMCs. This clonotype originated in a woman between 50 and 59 years old in good health and CMV-seropositive. The gene calls are TRBV7-7 and TRBJ1-5, with a possible D match to TRBD1 (6 bases). For the CDR3, the DNA is TGTGCCAGCAGCTTTCCCCGGTGGGGGGGGACACCCCGGACCAATCAGCCCCAGCATTTT. The encoded protein is CASSFPRWGGTPRTNQPQHF.